This T cell receptor (beta chain) was profiled in a study of T cells in Graves' hyperthyroidism and ophthalmopathy. The CDR3 loop spans 17 amino acids. V was clipped by 4 bases and J by 3 bases, with 22 bases between them. Germline loops: CDR1 SGHTS, CDR2 YDEGEE. The TCR beta CDR3 regions underwent amplification using RNA transcripts as the source. During a first-round RT-PCR of the TCR CDR3, the HTBI primer set was used. TCRdb independently ran MiXCR on the multiplex PCR reads; one entry per CDR3 protein. The table shows roughly 580,000 distinct CDR3 sequences, with roughly 14% occurring only once. This clonotype was picked up a small number of times.

The sequence derives from a woman aged 25 to 39 with Graves' hyperthyroidism that later progressed to Graves' ophthalmopathy. The rearrangement uses TRBV5-8 and TRBJ1-1, with D hard to call. Input material: blood. The CDR3 loop is CASSPGLLGFRYTEAFF. Written as DNA, the CDR3 is TGTGCCAGCAGCCCGGGCCTGCTCGGGTTTAGGTACACTGAAGCTTTCTTT.